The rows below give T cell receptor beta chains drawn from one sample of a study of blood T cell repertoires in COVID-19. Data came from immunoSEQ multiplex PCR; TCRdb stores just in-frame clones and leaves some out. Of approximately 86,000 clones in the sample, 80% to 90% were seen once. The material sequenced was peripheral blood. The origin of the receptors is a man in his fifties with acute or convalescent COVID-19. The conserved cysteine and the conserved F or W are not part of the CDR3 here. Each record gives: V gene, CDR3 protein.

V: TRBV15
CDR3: ATSRRQGGSNQPQH

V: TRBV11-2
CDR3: ASSLDEAGGRETQY

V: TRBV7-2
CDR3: ASSLEGRGGELF

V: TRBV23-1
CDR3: GQTGARDTEAF

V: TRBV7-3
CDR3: ASSLSQGTQY

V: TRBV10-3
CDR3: AISERGGGTEAF

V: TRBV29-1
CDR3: SGGTREETQY

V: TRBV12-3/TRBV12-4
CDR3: ASSPTGIYGYT

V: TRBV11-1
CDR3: ASSLTPATNEKLF

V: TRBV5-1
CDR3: ASHQGGGTGDNSPLH

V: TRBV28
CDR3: ASSSSGTGRETQY

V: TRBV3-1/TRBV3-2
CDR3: ASSQSGGYNEQF

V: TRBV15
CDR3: ATSRDTTLQY

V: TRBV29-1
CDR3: SVTGGWNQPQH

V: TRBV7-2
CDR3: ASSLVSGTSGGRGGSQY

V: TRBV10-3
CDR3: AITPTANTEAF

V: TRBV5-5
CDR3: ASSPAPDYGYT

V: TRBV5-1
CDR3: ASSSTGSSYNSPLH

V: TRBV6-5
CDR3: ASSAYNTEAF

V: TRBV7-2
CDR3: ASSLGGTGRGTEAF

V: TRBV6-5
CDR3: ASTGPRGYGYT

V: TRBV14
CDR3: ASSQDRGSVYGYT

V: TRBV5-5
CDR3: ASSATSGSHNEQF

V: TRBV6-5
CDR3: ASTEPRQGRYGYT

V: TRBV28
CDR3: ASRGGDISAYEQY

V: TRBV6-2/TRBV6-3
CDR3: ASSVAGNTEAF

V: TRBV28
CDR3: ASSLRLAGSTQY

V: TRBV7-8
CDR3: ASSLGAQTGELF

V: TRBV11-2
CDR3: ASSFSGGGQETQY

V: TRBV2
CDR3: ASSEEHSGKLF

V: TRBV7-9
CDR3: ASSLGRQRSGIGEKLF

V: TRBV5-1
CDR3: ASSLDRDTQY

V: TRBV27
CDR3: ASSPTGGGARNQPQH

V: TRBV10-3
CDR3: AISTQGGSSGANVLT

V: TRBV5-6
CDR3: ASSLGLVAADTQY

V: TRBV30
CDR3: AWSNRS